This T cell receptor beta chain originates from a study of blood T cells in healthy people across ages (dated by TCRdb to between 2014 and 2016). Background on the whole study: In model experiments, template switching captured about one uniquely barcoded TCR beta cDNA molecule for every two T cells. Two additional independent replicas of 1 million unique cDNA reads from the same blood draw were analyzed for two donors (one aged 18 to 30 and one aged 80 or older). The donors were split into four age groups: young (average 16 years), middle-aged (about 40), aged (over 55) and long-lived (82). Age-related changes in TCR beta repertoire diversity were measured in the study by deep sequencing normalized with unique cDNA molecular identifiers.

Broader findings and caveats from the paper: Observed TCR beta diversity per million T cells fell roughly linearly with age, and a significant reduction was already apparent by age about 43. Compared with the aged group, more naive CD4+ T cells, fewer expanded clones and increased TCR diversity were shown by the long-lived group, suggesting age selection. The CMV infection status of donors was not known, potentially confounding age-related changes in expanded clonotypes. Since profiling was done on bulk unsorted PBMCs, naive and antigen-experienced compartments could not be conclusively compared. Estimates of total diversity based on one million sequenced T cells were considered lower bounds and underestimates. Observed TCR beta diversity correlated strongly with the percentage of naive T cells measured by flow cytometry.

The method behind the library was 5' RACE. Sequencing was carried out with an Illumina HiSeq 2500. A second PCR of about 6 to 11 cycles was run with a J-beta primer mix and a sample-barcoded 5' primer. A unique molecular identifier was introduced onto each TCR beta cDNA molecule by a template-switch 5' adaptor carrying 12 random nucleotides. Each sample yielded at least 3 million CDR3-containing paired-end reads. All of the RNA was converted into first-strand cDNA using the Mint cDNA synthesis kit, with a TRBC-specific oligonucleotide serving as the primer. Following uracil-DNA glycosylase treatment, a first 18-cycle PCR with universal primers M1SS and BC2_uni_R was performed on all cDNA. For the original study's pipeline: Normalization of each sample was performed by random selection of 1 million high-quality reads, each carrying a distinct molecular identifier. Reads with shared molecular identifiers were discarded instead of being binned into consensus sequences. MiTCR, set to a Q25 quality threshold and the strictest error-elimination algorithm, was used for CDR3 identification, clonotype clustering and error correction. A nonparametric unseen species model using Euler transformation provided a lower-bound estimate of total TCR beta diversity. TCRdb passed the public sequencing reads through fastp at Q25 and MiXCR, retaining productive beta sequences. Every CDR3 protein is listed once, alongside the most common genes and DNA of its rows. What appears here as the V and J calls and clone size reflects TCRdb's work, not the paper's. This sample holds about 720,000 distinct CDR3 sequences; 25% were observed only once. Under 4.5% of the sample is taken by the ten largest.

Systemically healthy Caucasian individuals from Russia, roughly 40 in total and aged roughly 6 to 100 years, were included as donors. Around 9.9 milliliters of peripheral blood were collected from each donor into EDTA-treated Vacutainer tubes. Ficoll-Paque density-gradient centrifugation was used to isolate PBMCs, with at least 6 million obtained per sample. Trizol reagent was used to extract total RNA from the PBMCs, yielding at least 5 micrograms per sample. Naive CD45RAhigh/CD27high T cell percentages were measured by flow cytometry on a PBMC aliquot from every donor. This clonotype was counted once. Its antigen is still unknown. Base qualities are not at hand, and no much larger clone is one base apart. The sample was also reused in another study, on T cells of mothers and their children. From that second study: Donors were nine systemically healthy Caucasian individuals: three mothers and their six children. cDNA synthesis used all of the extracted RNA, with roughly 1.6 ug of RNA in each 15 ul reaction. In the second PCR, the M1S primer introduced both the sample barcodes and 2-4 random nucleotides. Each mother yielded over 10 million TCR beta CDR3 reads and each child roughly 3.1 million reads. Thymic selection similarly shapes TCR recombination output in related and unrelated pairs, with minor effect from inherited differences. Normalized repertoire overlap was always found to be slightly, but never significantly, higher in related mother-child pairs than in unrelated mother-child pairs. No persistent microchimeric T cell clones were found, with a detection sensitivity of approximately 110 clones per million clonotypes. Deep NGS was used in the study to compare the TCR beta repertoires of mothers and children and to look for features that separate related mother-child pairs from unrelated individuals. Mothers averaged approximately 40 +/- 4 years of age and children averaged around 10 +/- 4 years. After adapter ligation with NEBNext reagents, the libraries were sequenced on Illumina HiSeq 2000 with 100+100 nt paired-end reads. To prevent cross-contamination, the mother and child libraries were prepared one month apart and sequenced in separate runs. Each donor had between roughly 500,000 and 2,100,000 distinct TCR beta clonotypes identified. Naive TCR beta clonotypes were estimated from low-frequency clonotypes matched to each donor's FACS-determined naive share, without sorting.

The sequence was collected from a boy between 10 and 17 years old in good health. Sequencing input: blood.

The CDR3 here reads CASSLMQAAYGYTF. In nucleotides, the sequence is TGTGCCAGCAGCTTGATGCAGGCGGCCTATGGCTACACCTTC. The chain joins TRBV5-6 to TRBJ1-2; no D gene is confidently identified. The junction carries 11 bases between V and J, which are trimmed by 1 base and 4 bases respectively. The germline V gene specifies SGHDT as CDR1 and YYEEEE as CDR2. The CDR3 measures 14 amino acids from cysteine to phenylalanine. Solely the CDR3 DNA is kept, with 42 bases framed from the first base.